This TCR beta chain was recovered during a study of PD-L1 blockade in urothelial cancer. Noted time point: peripheral blood 6 weeks after treatment start. This CDR3 comprises 13 residues. Trimming cost V 2 bases and J 3 bases, with 9 bases left between them. Per the germline V gene, CDR1 is SGHRS and CDR2 is YFSETQ. TCRdb's table, derived via immunoSEQ multiplex PCR, lists solely in-frame clones and lacks some. The profile shows about 41,000 clones, 70% to 90% of them singletons. This clonotype was obtained from a man in his sixties or seventies with urothelial cancer. The chain links TRBV5-1 to TRBJ2-7, with TRBD1 as a possible D gene (5 bases). The source was PBMCs, collected around atezolizumab (anti-PD-L1) treatment. The CDR3 sequence: CASSLSRDYEQYF. CDR3 nucleotide sequence: TGCGCCAGCAGCTTATCCAGGGACTACGAGCAGTACTTC.